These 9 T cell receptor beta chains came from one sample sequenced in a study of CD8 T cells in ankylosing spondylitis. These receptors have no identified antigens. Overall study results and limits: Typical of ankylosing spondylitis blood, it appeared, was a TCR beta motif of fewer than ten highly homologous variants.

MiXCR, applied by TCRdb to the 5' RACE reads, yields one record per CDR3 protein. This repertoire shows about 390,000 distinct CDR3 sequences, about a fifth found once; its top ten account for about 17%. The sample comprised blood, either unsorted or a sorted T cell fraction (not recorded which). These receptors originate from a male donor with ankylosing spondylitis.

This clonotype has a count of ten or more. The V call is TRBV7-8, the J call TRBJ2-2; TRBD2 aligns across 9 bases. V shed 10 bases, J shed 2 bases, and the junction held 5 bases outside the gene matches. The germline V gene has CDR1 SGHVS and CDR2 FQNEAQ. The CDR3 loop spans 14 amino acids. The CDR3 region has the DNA TGTGCCACTAAGCGGGGGGCCAACACCGGGGAGCTGTTTTTT. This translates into CATKRGANTGELFF.

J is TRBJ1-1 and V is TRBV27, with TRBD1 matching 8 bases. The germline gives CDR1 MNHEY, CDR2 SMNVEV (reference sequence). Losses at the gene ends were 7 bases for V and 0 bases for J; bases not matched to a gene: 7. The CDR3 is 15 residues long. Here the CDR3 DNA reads TGTGCCAGCACCAGATACAGGGGGATGAACACTGAAGCTTTCTTT. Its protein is CASTRYRGMNTEAFF.

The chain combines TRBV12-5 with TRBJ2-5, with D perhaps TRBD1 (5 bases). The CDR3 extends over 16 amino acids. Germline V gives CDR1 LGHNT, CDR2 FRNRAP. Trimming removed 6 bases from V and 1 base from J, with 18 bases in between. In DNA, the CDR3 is TGTGCTAGTGGCCCCCGACAGTTATCCCCCCAAGAGACCCAGTACTTC. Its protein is CASGPRQLSPQETQYF.

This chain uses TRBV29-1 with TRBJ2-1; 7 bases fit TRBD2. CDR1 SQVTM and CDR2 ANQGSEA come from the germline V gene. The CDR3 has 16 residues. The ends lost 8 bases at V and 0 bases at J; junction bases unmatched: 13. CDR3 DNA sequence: TGCAGCTGGAAACGGGGGGACTATTCCTCCTACAATGAGCAGTTCTTC. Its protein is CSWKRGDYSSYNEQFF.

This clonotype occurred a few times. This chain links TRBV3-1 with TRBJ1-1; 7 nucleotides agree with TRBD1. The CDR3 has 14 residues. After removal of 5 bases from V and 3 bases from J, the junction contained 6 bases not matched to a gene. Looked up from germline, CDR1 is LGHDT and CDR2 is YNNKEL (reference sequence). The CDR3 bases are TGTGCCAGCAGCGAACAGGGGAGGTACACTGAAGCTTTCTTT. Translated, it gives CASSEQGRYTEAFF.

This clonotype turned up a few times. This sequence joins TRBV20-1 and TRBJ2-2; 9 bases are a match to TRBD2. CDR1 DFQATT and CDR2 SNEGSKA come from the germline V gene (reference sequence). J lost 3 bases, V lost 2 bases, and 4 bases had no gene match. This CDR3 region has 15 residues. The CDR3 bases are TGCAGTGCTAGAATGCGGGAGGGTTACACCGGGGAGCTGTTTTTT. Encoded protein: CSARMREGYTGELFF.

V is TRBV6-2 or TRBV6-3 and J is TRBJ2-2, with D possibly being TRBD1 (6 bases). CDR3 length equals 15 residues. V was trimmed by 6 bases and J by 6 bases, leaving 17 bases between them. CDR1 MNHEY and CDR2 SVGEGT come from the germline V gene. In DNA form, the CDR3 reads TGTGCCAGCAGCCCCCCTTACAGGGTCCCCGGGGAGCTGTTTTTT. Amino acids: CASSPPYRVPGELFF.

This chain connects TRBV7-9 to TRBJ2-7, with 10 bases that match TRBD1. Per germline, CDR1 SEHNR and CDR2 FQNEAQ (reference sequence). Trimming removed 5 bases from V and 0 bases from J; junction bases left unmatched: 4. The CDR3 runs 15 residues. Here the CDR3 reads CASSRDRGRSYEQYF. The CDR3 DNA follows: TGTGCCAGCAGCCGCGACAGGGGGCGCTCCTACGAGCAGTACTTC. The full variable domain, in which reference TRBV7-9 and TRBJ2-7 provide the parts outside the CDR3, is DTGVSQNPRHKITKRGQNVTFRCDPISEHNRLYWYRQTLGQGPEFLTYFQNEAQLEKSRLLSDRFSAERPKGSFSTLEIQRTEQGDSAMYLCASSRDRGRSYEQYFGPGTRLTVT.

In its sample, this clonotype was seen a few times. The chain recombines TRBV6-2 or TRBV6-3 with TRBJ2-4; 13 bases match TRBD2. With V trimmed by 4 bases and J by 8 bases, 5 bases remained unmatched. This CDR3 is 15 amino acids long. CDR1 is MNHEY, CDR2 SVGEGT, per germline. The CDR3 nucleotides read TGTGCCAGCAGTTCCGGACTAGCGGGAGTGTACATTCAGTACTTC. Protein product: CASSSGLAGVYIQYF.